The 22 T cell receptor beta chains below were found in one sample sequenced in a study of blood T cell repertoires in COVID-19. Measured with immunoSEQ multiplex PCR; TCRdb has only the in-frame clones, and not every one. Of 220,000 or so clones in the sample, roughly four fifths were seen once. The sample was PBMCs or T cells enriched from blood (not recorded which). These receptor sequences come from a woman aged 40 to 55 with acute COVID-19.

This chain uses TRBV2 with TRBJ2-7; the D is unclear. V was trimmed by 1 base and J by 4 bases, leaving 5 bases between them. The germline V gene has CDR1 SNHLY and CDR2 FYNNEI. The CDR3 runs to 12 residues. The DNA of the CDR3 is TGTGCCAGCAGTGAAGGTAATTACGAGCAGTACTTC. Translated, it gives CASSEGNYEQYF. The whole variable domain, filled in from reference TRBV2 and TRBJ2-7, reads EPEVTQTPSHQVTQMGQEVILRCVPISNHLYFYWYRQILGQKVEFLVSFYNNEISEKSEIFDDQFSVERPDGSNFTLKIRSTKLEDSAMYFCASSEGNYEQYFGPGTRLTVT.

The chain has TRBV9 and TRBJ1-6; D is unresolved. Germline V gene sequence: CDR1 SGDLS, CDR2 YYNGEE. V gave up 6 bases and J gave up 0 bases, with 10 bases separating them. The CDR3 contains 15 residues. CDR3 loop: CASTRDFSYNSPLHF. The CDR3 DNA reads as TGTGCCAGCACGAGGGATTTCTCCTATAATTCACCCCTCCACTTT.

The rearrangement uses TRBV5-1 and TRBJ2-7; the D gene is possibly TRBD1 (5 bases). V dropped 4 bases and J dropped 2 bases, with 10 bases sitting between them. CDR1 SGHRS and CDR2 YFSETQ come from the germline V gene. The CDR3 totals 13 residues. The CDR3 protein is CASSTSGTYEQYF. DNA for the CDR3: TGCGCCAGCAGCACCTCAGGGACCTACGAGCAGTACTTC.

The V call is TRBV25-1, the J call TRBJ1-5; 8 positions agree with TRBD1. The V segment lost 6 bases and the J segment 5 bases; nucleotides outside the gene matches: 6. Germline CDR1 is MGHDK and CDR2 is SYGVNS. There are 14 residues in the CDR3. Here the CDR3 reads CASSRTGTDQPQHF. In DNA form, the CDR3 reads TGTGCCAGCAGCCGGACAGGGACCGATCAGCCCCAGCATTTT.

The CDR3 DNA follows: TGTGCCAGCAGCGCCTCAGGGTATGGTTCACCCCTCCACTTT. It yields the protein CASSASGYGSPLHF. The chain uses TRBV9 and TRBJ1-6; a possible D gene is TRBD1 (5 bases). The CDR3 extends over 14 amino acids. Per germline, CDR1 SGDLS and CDR2 YYNGEE. Trimming shortened V by 3 bases and J by 9 bases, and 13 bases separated the two germline ends. Using reference TRBV9 and TRBJ1-6 for the parts outside the CDR3, the full variable domain is DSGVTQTPKHLITATGQRVTLRCSPRSGDLSVYWYQQSLDQGLQFLIQYYNGEERAKGNILERFSAQQFPDLHSELNLSSLELGDSALYFCASSASGYGSPLHFGNGTRLTVT.

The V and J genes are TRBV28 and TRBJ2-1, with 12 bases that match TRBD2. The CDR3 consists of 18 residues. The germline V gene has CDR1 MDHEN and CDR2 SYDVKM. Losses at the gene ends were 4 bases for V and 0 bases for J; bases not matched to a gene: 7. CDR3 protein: CASSSSSGRASSYNEQFF. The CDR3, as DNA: TGTGCCAGCAGTTCCTCTAGCGGGAGGGCCAGCTCCTACAATGAGCAGTTCTTC.

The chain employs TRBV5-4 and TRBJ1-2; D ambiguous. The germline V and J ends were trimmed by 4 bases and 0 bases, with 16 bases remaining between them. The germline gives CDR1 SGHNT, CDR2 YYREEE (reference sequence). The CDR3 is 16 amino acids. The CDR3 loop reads CASSPVEILTNYGYTF. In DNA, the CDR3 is TGTGCCAGCAGCCCTGTAGAGATACTCACTAACTATGGCTACACCTTC.

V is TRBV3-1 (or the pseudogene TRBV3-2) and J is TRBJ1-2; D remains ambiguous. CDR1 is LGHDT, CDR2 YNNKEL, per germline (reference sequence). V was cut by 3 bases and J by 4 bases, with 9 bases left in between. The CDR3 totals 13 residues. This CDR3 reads CASSQVNSYGYTF. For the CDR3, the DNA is TGTGCCAGCAGCCAGGTGAACAGCTATGGCTACACCTTC.

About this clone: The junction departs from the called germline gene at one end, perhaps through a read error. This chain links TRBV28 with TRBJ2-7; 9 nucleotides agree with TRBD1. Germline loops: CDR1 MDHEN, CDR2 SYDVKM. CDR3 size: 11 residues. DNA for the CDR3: TGTGCCAGCAGTCCGGGACAGGGTTGGAGCTTC. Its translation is CASSPGQGWSF.

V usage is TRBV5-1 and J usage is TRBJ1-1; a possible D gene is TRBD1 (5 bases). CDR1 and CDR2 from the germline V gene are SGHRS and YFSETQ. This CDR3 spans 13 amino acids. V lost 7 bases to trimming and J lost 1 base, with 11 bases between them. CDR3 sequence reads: CASQDTSNTEAFF. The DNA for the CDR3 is TGCGCCAGCCAGGACACCTCGAACACTGAAGCTTTCTTT.

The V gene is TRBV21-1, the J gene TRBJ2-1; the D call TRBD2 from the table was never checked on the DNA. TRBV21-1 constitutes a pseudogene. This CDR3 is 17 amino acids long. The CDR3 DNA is TGTGCCAGCAGCATTCGACTAGCGGTATATATCCACGATGAGCAGTTCTTC. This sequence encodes CASSIRLAVYIHDEQFF.

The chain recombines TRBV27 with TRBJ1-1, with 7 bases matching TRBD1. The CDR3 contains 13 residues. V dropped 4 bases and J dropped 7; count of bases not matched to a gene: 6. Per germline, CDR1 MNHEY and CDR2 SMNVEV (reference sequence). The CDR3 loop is CASSSRGAGEAFF. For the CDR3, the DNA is TGTGCCAGCAGTTCCAGGGGGGCGGGTGAAGCTTTCTTT.

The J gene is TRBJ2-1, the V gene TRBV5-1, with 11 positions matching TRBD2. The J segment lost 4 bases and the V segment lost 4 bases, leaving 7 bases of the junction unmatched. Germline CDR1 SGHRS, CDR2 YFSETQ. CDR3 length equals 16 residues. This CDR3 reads CASSQLTSGRYNEQFF. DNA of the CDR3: TGCGCCAGCAGCCAACTAACTAGCGGGAGATACAATGAGCAGTTCTTC.

The CDR3 protein is CASSSGSVYGYTF. In nucleotides, the CDR3 is TGTGCCAGCAGTTCTGGCAGCGTCTATGGCTACACCTTC. The chain links TRBV6-5 to TRBJ1-2; no clear D gene. The germline V gene encodes CDR1 MNHEY and CDR2 SVGAGI. Trimming shortened V by 4 bases and J by 4 bases, and 10 bases separated the two germline ends. CDR3 length equals 13 residues.

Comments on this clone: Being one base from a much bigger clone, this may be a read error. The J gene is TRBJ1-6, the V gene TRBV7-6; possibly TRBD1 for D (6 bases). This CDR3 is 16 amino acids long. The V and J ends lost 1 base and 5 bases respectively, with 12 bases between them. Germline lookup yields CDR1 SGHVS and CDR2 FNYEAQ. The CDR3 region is CASSLDRAENNSPLHF. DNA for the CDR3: TGTGCCAGCAGCTTAGACAGGGCCGAAAATAATTCACCCCTCCACTTT. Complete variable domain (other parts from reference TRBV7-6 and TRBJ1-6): GAGVSQSPRYKVTKRGQDVALRCDPISGHVSLYWYRQALGQGPEFLTYFNYEAQQDKSGLPNDRFSAERPEGSISTLTIQRTEQRDSAMYRCASSLDRAENNSPLHFGNGTRLTVT.

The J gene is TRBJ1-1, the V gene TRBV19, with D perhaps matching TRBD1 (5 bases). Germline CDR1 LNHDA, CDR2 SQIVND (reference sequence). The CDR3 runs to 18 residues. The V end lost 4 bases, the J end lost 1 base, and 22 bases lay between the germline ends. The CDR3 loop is CASSSPGSSLKRNTEAFF. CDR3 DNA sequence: TGTGCCAGTAGTAGCCCAGGGTCCTCATTAAAAAGGAACACTGAAGCTTTCTTT.

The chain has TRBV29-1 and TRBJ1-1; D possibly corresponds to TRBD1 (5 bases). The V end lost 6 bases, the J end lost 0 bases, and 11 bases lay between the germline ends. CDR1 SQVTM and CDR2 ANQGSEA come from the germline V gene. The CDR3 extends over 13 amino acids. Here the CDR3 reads CSVTDPMNTEAFF. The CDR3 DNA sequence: TGCAGCGTGACAGACCCCATGAACACTGAAGCTTTCTTT.

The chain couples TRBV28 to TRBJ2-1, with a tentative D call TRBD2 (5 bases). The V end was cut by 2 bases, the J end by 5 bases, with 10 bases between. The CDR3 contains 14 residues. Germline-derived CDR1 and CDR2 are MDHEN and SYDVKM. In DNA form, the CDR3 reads TGTGCCAGCAGTTTAGCGGGTAATGACAATGAGCAGTTCTTC. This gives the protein CASSLAGNDNEQFF.

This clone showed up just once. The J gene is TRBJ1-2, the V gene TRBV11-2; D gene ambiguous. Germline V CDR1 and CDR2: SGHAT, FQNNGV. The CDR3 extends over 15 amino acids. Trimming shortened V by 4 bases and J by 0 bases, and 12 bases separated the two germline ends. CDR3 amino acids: CASSSLSITNYGYTF. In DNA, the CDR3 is TGTGCCAGCAGCTCCTTATCTATAACTAACTATGGCTACACCTTC.

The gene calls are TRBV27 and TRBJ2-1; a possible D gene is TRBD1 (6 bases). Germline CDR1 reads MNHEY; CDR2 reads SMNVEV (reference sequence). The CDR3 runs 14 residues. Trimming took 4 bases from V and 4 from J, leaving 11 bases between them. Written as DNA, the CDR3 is TGTGCCAGCAGTTCTAGTGGGACATACAATGAGCAGTTCTTC. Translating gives CASSSSGTYNEQFF.

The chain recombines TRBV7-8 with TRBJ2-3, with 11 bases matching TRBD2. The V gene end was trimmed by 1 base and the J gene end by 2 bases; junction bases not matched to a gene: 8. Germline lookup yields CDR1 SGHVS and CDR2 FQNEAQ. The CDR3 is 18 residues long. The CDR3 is CASSLGLAGGPNTDTQYF. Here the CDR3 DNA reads TGTGCCAGCAGCTTAGGGCTAGCGGGAGGCCCCAACACAGATACGCAGTATTTT. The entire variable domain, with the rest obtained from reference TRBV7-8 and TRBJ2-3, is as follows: GAGVSQSPRYKVAKRGQDVALRCDPISGHVSLFWYQQALGQGPEFLTYFQNEAQLDKSGLPSDRFFAERPEGSVSTLKIQRTQQEDSAVYLCASSLGLAGGPNTDTQYFGPGTRLTVL.

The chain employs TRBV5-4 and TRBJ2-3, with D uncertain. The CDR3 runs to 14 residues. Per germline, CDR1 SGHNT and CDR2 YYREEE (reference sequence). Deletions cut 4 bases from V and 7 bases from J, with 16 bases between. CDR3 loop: CASSPARERNTQYF. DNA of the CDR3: TGTGCCAGCAGCCCCGCACGCGAGAGGAATACGCAGTATTTT.